This entry describes one T cell receptor (beta chain). The sample comes from a study of spatial heterogeneity in lung cancer. This CDR3 is 15 amino acids long. Germline V lookup: CDR1 KGHDR, CDR2 SFDVKD. V was pared by 7 bases and J by 2 bases, with 4 bases of the junction left unmatched. Time point: sample taken at primary tumor resection. TCRs were sequenced from unsorted whole RNA of tumor, nontumor lung or PBMC. TCRdb processed the 5' RACE reads anew with MiXCR; each CDR3 protein has one entry. The data show 80,000 to 95,000 distinct CDR3 sequences, over 8.5% seen once. The gene calls are TRBV24-1 and TRBJ2-1; 10 bases map to TRBD2. The TCR was taken from a male donor with early-stage non-small cell lung cancer. The source material was PBMCs, sampled at surgery. The CDR3 protein is CATSPAGGPYNEQFF. Written as DNA, the CDR3 is TGTGCCACCAGCCCAGCGGGAGGGCCCTACAATGAGCAGTTCTTC.